This entry concerns a single T cell receptor (beta chain). This entry comes from a study of T cell responses to AZD1222 COVID-19 vaccine. The CDR3 is made up of 13 amino acids. The germline CDR1 and CDR2 sequences are SGHRS and YFSETQ. The V end was cut by 0 bases, the J end by 5 bases, with 7 bases between. Only in-frame clones appear in the TCRdb table, and some are missing; sequencing was by immunoSEQ multiplex PCR. Of about 110,000 clones in the sample, 70% to 90% were seen once. The source is an adult who received the AZD1222 COVID-19 vaccine. The sequenced sample was peripheral blood, obtained 28 days after the second AZD1222 dose. The chain recombines TRBV5-1 with TRBJ2-3; D is possibly TRBD1 or TRBD2 (5 bases each). This CDR3 is CASSLGGVDTQYF. In nucleotides, the CDR3 is TGCGCCAGCAGCTTGGGAGGGGTAGATACGCAGTATTTT. The complete variable domain, with remaining parts taken from reference TRBV5-1 and TRBJ2-3, reads KAGVTQTPRYLIKTRGQQVTLSCSPISGHRSVSWYQQTPGQGLQFLFEYFSETQRNKGNFPGRFSGRQFSNSRSEMNVSTLELGDSALYLCASSLGGVDTQYFGPGTRLTVL.